This T cell receptor beta chain was found in a study of OX40 agonist ivuxolimab in advanced cancers. Concerning this clone: Its specificity is not known.

This CDR3 region has 12 residues. The trim removed 6 bases at V and 8 bases at J, leaving 9 bases unmatched. Germline assignment: CDR1 SQVTM and CDR2 ANQGSEA. Clones were read by immunoSEQ multiplex PCR, and TCRdb kept only the in-frame ones, dropping some. The sample comprises 55,000 to 90,000 clones, approximately 78% of which are singletons, and over 0.95% rests with the top ten. Study-level results: Researchers did not establish what antigens the expanded peripheral T cells target. There was clonal expansion of CD4+ and CD8+ blood T cells by week 6 at 0.1 to 3.0 mg/kg.

Specimen: CD4+ or CD8+ T cells sorted from blood, collected in a trial of the OX40 agonist ivuxolimab. The rearrangement joins TRBV29-1 to TRBJ1-1; 7 nucleotides align to TRBD1. The receptor comes from an adult with an advanced solid tumor such as melanoma, head and neck, liver or kidney cancer. CDR3 sequence reads: CSVIWTGSEAFF. As DNA, the CDR3 is TGCAGCGTCATCTGGACAGGTTCGGAAGCTTTCTTT.